Presented here are 9 T cell receptor beta chains from one specimen sequenced in a study of post-analysis software for immune sequencing data. Researchers reported that TCR beta cDNA libraries carried unique molecular identifiers. Using its own MiXCR run on the PCR reads, TCRdb lists one record per CDR3 protein. The sample gives some 890,000 distinct CDR3 sequences, approximately 50% of which show up once; approximately 4.5% is in the top ten. Their antigen targets remain unknown. Whole-study findings and limits: Elevated frequency relative to controls characterized several TRBV segments in patients, TRBV5-6, TRBV5-1 and TRBV20-1 among them.

The specimen sequenced was blood. These TCRs come from a girl aged 5-17 years with multiple sclerosis.

Written as DNA, the CDR3 is TGCATCCCCTTTCCCCTCTCAAATGAAGCTTTCTTT. Translating it yields CIPFPLSNEAFF. The chain uses TRBV29-1 and TRBJ1-1; D uncertain. CDR1 is SQVTM and CDR2 is ANQGSEA in the germline V gene. This CDR3 spans 12 amino acids.

The chain is built from TRBV6-5 and TRBJ2-5; TRBD1 matches 11 bases. The end of the DNA aligns better with TRBJ2-7, so the J call may be wrong. The CDR3 runs to 13 residues. CDR1 is MNHEY and CDR2 is SVGAGI in the germline V gene. CDR3 region: CAIASDRGHEQYF. The CDR3 DNA follows: TGTGCCATAGCGTCGGACAGGGGGCACGAGCAGTACTTC.

The V and J genes are TRBV20-1 and TRBJ2-1, with 11 bases matching TRBD2. The V gene end was trimmed by 3 bases and the J gene end by 0 bases; junction bases not matched to a gene: 1. Germline CDR1 DFQATT, CDR2 SNEGSKA (reference sequence). The CDR3 extends over 15 amino acids. The CDR3 sequence is CSASTSGSSYNEQFF. The CDR3 DNA sequence: TGCAGTGCTAGCACTAGCGGGAGCTCCTACAATGAGCAGTTCTTC.

The J gene is TRBJ1-1, the V gene TRBV29-1; D remains unclear. V gave up 6 bases and J gave up 4 bases, with 9 bases separating them. The CDR3 runs to 11 residues. CDR1 is SQVTM and CDR2 is ANQGSEA in the germline V gene. CDR3 region: CSVRATTEAFF. In nucleotides, the CDR3 is TGCAGCGTACGGGCTACCACTGAAGCTTTCTTT.

The chain joins TRBV7-3 to TRBJ2-3; 7 positions agree with TRBD2. Germline assignment: CDR1 SGHTA and CDR2 FQGTGA. The length of the CDR3 is 14 residues. Unmatched junction bases numbered 3, after V lost 5 bases and J lost 1 base. The CDR3 bases are TGTGCCAGCAGCCGCGGGGGTGGCACAGATACGCAGTATTTT. Residues: CASSRGGGTDTQYF. Full variable domain (rest looked up from reference TRBV7-3 and TRBJ2-3): GAGVSQTPSNKVTEKGKYVELRCDPISGHTALYWYRQSLGQGPEFLIYFQGTGAADDSGLPNDRFFAVRPEGSVSTLKIQRTERGDSAVYLCASSRGGGTDTQYFGPGTRLTVL.

In its sample, this clonotype was seen a few times. The chain carries TRBV10-3 and TRBJ2-5; 10 bases fit TRBD1. Germline CDR1 ENHRY, CDR2 SYGVKD. V lost 6 bases to trimming and J lost 4 bases; unmatched junction nucleotides: 8. CDR3 length equals 15 residues. CDR3: CAIRPGQGNPETQYF. For the CDR3, the DNA is TGTGCCATCAGACCGGGACAGGGGAACCCAGAGACCCAGTACTTC.

The chain is built from TRBV5-1 and TRBJ2-1, with D possibly being TRBD2 (6 bases). The assigned J gene may be wrong: the sequence end matches TRBJ2-7 better. The CDR3 is 13 residues long. CDR1 and CDR2 from the germline V gene are SGHRS and YFSETQ. The CDR3 nucleotides are TGCGCCAGCAGCTTGTCGGGGGTCAACGAGCAGTACTTC. It specifies CASSLSGVNEQYF.

This clonotype was detected a few times. The rearrangement joins TRBV12-3 or TRBV12-4 to TRBJ2-7; D is perhaps TRBD2 (5 bases). The CDR3 extends over 13 amino acids. The V end was cut by 1 base, the J end by 6 bases, with 10 bases between. CDR3 sequence reads: CASSLVREREQYF. CDR3 in DNA: TGTGCCAGCAGTTTAGTTCGGGAACGCGAGCAGTACTTC.

The chain is built from TRBV6-5 and TRBJ2-7, with D hard to call. Germline V gene sequence: CDR1 MNHEY, CDR2 SVGAGI. This CDR3 region has 15 residues. V shed 0 bases and J shed 1 base, with 10 bases lying between them. The CDR3 DNA sequence: TGTGCCAGCAGTTACTCGGCAGTAGGTTCCTACGAGCAGTACTTC. Protein sequence: CASSYSAVGSYEQYF.